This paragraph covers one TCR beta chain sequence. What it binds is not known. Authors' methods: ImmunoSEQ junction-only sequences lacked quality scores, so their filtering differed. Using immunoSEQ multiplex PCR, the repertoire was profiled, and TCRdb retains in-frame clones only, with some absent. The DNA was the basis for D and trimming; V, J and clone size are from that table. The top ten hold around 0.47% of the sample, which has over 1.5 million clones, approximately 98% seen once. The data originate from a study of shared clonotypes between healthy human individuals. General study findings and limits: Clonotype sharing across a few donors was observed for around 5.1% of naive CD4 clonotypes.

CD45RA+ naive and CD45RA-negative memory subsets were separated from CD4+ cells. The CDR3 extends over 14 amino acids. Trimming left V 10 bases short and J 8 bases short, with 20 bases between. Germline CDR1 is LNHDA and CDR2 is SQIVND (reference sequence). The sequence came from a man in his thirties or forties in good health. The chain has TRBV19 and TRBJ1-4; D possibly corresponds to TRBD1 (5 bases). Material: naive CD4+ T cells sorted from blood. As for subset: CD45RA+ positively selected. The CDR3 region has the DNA TGTGCCACCGAGGTGAGGGGCGGAGTGGAAAAACTGTTTTTT. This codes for CATEVRGGVEKLFF. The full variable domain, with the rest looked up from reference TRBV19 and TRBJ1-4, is DGGITQSPKYLFRKEGQNVTLSCEQNLNHDAMYWYRQDPGQGLRLIYYSQIVNDFQKGDIAEGYSVSREKKESFPLTVTSAQKNPTAFYLCATEVRGGVEKLFFGSGTQLSVL.